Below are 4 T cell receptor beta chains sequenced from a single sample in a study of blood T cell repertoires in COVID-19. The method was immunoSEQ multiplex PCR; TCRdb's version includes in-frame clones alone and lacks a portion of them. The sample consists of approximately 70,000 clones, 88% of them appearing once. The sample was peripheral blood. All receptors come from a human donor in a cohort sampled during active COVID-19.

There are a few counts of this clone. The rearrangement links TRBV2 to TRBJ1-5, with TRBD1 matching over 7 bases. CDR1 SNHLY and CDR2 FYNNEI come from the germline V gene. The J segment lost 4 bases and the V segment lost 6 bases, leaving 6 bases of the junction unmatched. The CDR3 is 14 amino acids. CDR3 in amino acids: CASSLQGMNQPQHF. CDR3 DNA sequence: TGTGCCAGCAGCCTACAGGGGATGAATCAGCCCCAGCATTTT.

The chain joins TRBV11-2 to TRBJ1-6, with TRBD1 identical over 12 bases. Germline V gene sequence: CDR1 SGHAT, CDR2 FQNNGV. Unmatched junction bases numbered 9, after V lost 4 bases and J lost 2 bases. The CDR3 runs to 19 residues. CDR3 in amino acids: CASSSGTGGATAYNSPLHF. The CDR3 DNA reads TGTGCCAGCAGCTCCGGGACAGGGGGCGCAACAGCCTATAATTCACCCCTCCACTTT. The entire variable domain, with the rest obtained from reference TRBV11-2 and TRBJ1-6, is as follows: EAGVAQSPRYKIIEKRQSVAFWCNPISGHATLYWYQQILGQGPKLLIQFQNNGVVDDSQLPKDRFSAERLKGVDSTLKIQPAKLEDSAVYLCASSSGTGGATAYNSPLHFGNGTRLTVT.

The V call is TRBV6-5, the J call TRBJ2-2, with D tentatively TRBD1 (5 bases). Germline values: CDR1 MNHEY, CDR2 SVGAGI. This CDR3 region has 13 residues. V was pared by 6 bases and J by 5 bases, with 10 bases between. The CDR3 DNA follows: TGTGCCAGCAGGTCGCAGGGTACCGGGGAGCTGTTTTTT. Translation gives CASRSQGTGELFF.

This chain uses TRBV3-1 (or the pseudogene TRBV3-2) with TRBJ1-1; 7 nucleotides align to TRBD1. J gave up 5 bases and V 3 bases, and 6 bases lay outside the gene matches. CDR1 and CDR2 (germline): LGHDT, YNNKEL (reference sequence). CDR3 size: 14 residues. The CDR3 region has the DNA TGTGCCAGCAGCCAGCCAGGGGGTTATACTGAAGCTTTCTTT. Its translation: CASSQPGGYTEAFF.